The T cell receptor (beta chain) described here comes from a study of blood T cell repertoires in COVID-19. About the study: Material from acute and convalescent COVID-19 was sourced from the United States, Italy and Spain. T cells, B-cell-depleted T cells, or PBMCs supplied cDNA or gDNA.

On this clone: The junction and the germline gene differ at one end; a read error may be behind it.

In germline, CDR1 is SGHNT, CDR2 YYREEE (reference sequence). The CDR3 spans 14 residues. Data came from immunoSEQ multiplex PCR; TCRdb stores just in-frame clones and leaves some out. The table records 90,000 to 120,000 clones, around 90% of them present only once. Sequenced material: peripheral blood. J is TRBJ1-4 and V is TRBV5-4, with 9 nucleotides matching TRBD1. The origin of this receptor is a woman younger than 45 with acute or convalescent COVID-19. In DNA, the CDR3 is TGTGCCAGCAGCTCGGAACCGGGACAGGGAAGTGCGAGGTTT. This sequence encodes CASSSEPGQGSARF.